This T cell receptor (beta chain) was observed in a study of blood T cell repertoires in COVID-19. Overall study context: From T cells, B-cell-depleted T cells, or PBMCs came the material, which was cDNA or gDNA.

TCRdb keeps only in-frame clones here, not all; method: immunoSEQ multiplex PCR. The repertoire holds about 180,000 clones, with roughly 84% as singletons. Trimming pared 1 base from V and 10 bases from J, leaving 13 bases between. There are 14 residues in the CDR3. Germline loops: CDR1 SGHTA, CDR2 FQGNSA. The chain has TRBV7-2 and TRBJ1-4; the D gene is possibly TRBD1 (5 bases). Sequencing was carried out using peripheral blood. This TCR derives from a human donor in a cohort sampled during active COVID-19. The CDR3: CASSLEGRWGKLFF. The CDR3 DNA is TGTGCCAGCAGCTTAGAGGGGAGGTGGGGAAAACTGTTTTTT.